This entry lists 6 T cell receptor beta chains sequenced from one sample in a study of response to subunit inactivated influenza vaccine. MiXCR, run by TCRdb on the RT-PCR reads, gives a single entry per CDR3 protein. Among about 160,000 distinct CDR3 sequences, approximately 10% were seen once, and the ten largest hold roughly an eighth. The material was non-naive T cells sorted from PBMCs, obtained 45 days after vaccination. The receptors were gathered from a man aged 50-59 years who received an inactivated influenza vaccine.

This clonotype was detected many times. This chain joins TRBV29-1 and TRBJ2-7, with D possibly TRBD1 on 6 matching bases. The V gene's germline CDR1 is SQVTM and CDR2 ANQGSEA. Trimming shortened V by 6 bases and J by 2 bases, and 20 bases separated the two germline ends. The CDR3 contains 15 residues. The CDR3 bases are TGCAGCGTCCGGCAGATTGAGACAGGACCCTACGAGCAGTACTTC. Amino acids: CSVRQIETGPYEQYF.

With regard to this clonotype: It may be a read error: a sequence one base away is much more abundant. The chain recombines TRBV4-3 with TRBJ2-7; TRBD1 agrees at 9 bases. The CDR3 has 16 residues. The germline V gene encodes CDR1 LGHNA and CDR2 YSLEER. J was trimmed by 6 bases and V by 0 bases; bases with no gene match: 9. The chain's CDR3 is CASSQEWDREPFEQYF. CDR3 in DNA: TGCGCCAGCAGCCAAGAATGGGACAGGGAACCCTTCGAGCAGTACTTC.

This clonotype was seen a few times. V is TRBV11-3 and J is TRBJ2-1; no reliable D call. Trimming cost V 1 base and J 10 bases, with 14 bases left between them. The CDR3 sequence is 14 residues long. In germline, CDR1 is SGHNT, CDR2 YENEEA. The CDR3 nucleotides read TGTGCCAGCAGCTTAGGGTCCCAGGTGCCAGAGCAGTTCTTC. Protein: CASSLGSQVPEQFF.

The CDR3 DNA follows: TGTGCCAGCAGCTCCCTGACGGACTCCTATGGCTACACCTTC. Its protein product is CASSSLTDSYGYTF. The chain combines TRBV7-9 with TRBJ1-2; D gene unclear. V lost 4 bases to trimming and J lost 4 bases, with 13 bases between them. Germline CDR1 is SEHNR and CDR2 is FQNEAQ (reference sequence). CDR3 length: 14 amino acids.

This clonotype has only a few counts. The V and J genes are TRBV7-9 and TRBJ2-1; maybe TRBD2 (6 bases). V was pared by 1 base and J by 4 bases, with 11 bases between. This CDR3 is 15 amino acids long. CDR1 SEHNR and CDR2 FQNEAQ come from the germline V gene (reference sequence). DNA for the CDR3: TGTGCCAGCAGCTTAGGAGGCGGGGTTTACAATGAGCAGTTCTTC. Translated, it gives CASSLGGGVYNEQFF.

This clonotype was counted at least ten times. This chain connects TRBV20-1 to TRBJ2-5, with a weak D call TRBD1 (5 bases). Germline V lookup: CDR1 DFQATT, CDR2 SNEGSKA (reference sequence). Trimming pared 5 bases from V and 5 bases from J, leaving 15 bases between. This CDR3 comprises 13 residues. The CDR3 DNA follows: TGCAGTGCTCGCGCGGACAATTCGGAGACCCAGTACTTC. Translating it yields CSARADNSETQYF.